The present T cell receptor (beta chain) was sequenced within a study of shared clonotypes between healthy human individuals (dated by TCRdb to about 2020). Looking at the study overall: The cohort included three men and a couple of women between 18 and 49 years of age. Per donor, three plates each were used for CD4 naive and CD4 memory, two for CD8 naive, and one for CD8 memory. Per donor, leukapheresis produced somewhere between about 0.94 and 9 billion PBMCs. To increase sequencing depth and limit assay-specific biases, different laboratories used diverse techniques to prepare libraries and sequence TCR repertoires. To estimate repertoire size and how much clonotypes are shared between individuals, the study performed deep sequencing of blood TCR repertoires from five healthy adults.

Concerning this clone itself: Which antigen it targets is not known. No base quality information exists; no much larger clone differs at one position.

Healthy HIV-negative adults with no recently reported acute infections or vaccinations were included as donors. Only Caucasian adults living in Nashville, Tennessee, USA were represented among the donors. CD4+ T cells were enriched by magnetic negative selection; naive cells were then positively selected on CD45RA, and the negative fraction formed the memory subset. After blood collection by leukapheresis, PBMCs were isolated using Ficoll-Histopaque density gradient centrifugation and then cryopreserved in the vapor phase of liquid nitrogen. Purity and quantity of every magnetically sorted T cell population were checked by analytical flow cytometry. From each sorted fraction, genomic DNA was isolated and quantified by UV absorbance on a Nanodrop 2000c. Overall study outcomes, separate from this receptor: When a handful of donors were compared, the shared fraction of clonotypes was 5% to 6.5% for naive CD4, around 3.5% for naive CD8, more than 2% for memory CD4, and roughly 0.43% for memory CD8. Naive subsets generally had larger estimated clonotype richness than memory subsets. The small number of donors limited the genetic and exposure-history diversity represented. Pairwise subsampling led to the expectation that sequencing depth would affect the degree of clonotype sharing among donors. Rarefaction of sorted-subset datasets indicated incomplete sequencing despite the large sequencing depth. Sampling was restricted to blood, and TCR repertoires in tissues likely differ from the TCR repertoires found in blood. Compared with non-shared clonotypes, the clonotypes found in all four sorted-subset donors had higher generation probabilities.

Spanning cysteine to phenylalanine, the CDR3 consists of 14 amino acids. The sequence is cut down to CDR3 DNA, 42 bases in frame from base 1. V loses 6 bases, J loses 2 bases, and the germline ends lie 11 bases apart. Reading the germline V gene gives CDR1 MGHDK and CDR2 SYGVNS. Using the deep immunoSEQ assay, TCR CDR3 regions were amplified from genomic DNA by multiplex PCR. Extracted genomic DNA from each cell subset was spread evenly across all wells of several immunoSEQ 96-well plates, with each plate serving as a replicate. For sorted subsets, each replicate PCR was loaded with roughly 190 ng genomic DNA, equivalent to some 31,000 T cell genomes. Purified libraries were measured with a Qubit 3.0 fluorometer, size-checked on a Bioanalyzer 2100, and measured again with the KAPA Library Quantification kit. Each immunoSEQ 96-well plate was sequenced on its own single-read 150-cycle Illumina NextSeq 550 flow cell. From the authors' description of their analysis: The immunoSEQ output contained only junctional sequences without quality scores, so filtering could not match that applied to full-length reads. To assign V/J genes and CDR3, sequences were annotated against IMGT germline references using PyIR, a Python wrapper for IgBLAST v1.9. Reads were filtered out if the reads had weak V/J assignments (E-value above 1e-6), no CDR3, stop codons, out-of-frame junctions, or ambiguous translated residues. V3J clonotypes were defined as sequences sharing an identical inferred V gene, J gene, and CDR3 amino acid sequence. Percentage overlap between repertoires was calculated by dividing the number of shared unique clonotypes by the size of the smaller repertoire. Three approaches were used to assess repertoire richness: RTK rarefaction, the Chao1 estimator, and Recon v2.1 estimates of unobserved clonotypes. For all TCRbeta clonotypes obtained by the gDNA method from four donors, generation probabilities were computed with OLGA. Held by TCRdb, this immuneACCESS table contains in-frame sequences only and omits some clones. Under half of the omission traces to an unresolved V gene where checked; the cause of the rest is unknown. D and trimming come from the DNA, and the V and J calls and clone size come from that table. In all, the sample holds fewer than 1.6 million clones, and roughly 98.5% of those were seen once. Clones ranked in the top ten supply approximately 0.4% of the sample.

Sequenced: naive CD4+ T cells sorted from blood. The cell subset or site label, as the study defines it: CD45RA+ positively selected. The clonotype comes from a man aged 30 to 39 in good health. The V and J genes are TRBV25-1 and TRBJ1-3, and TRBD1 may be the D gene, going by 5 matching bases. The CDR3 region has the sequence CASRREGTGNTIYF. In nucleotides, the sequence is TGTGCCAGCAGAAGAGAGGGGACTGGAAACACCATATATTTT.